This TCR beta chain was sequenced for a study of technical replicates of blood from a few donors. Measured with immunoSEQ multiplex PCR; TCRdb has only the in-frame clones, and not every one. Of about 81,000 clones listed, more than 80% are singletons. This CDR3 region has 14 residues. CDR1 and CDR2 (germline): MGHDK, SYGVNS. V was trimmed by 4 bases and J by 0 bases, leaving 7 bases between them. This clone came up once. This receptor was obtained from a human donor in good health. Some clones in this sample may be carry-over from other donors' samples. This rearrangement joins TRBV25-1 to TRBJ1-5; no reliable D call. The sample consisted of PBMCs. CDR3 sequence reads: CASSVGGSNQPQHF. The DNA of the CDR3 is TGTGCCAGCAGTGTCGGAGGTAGCAATCAGCCCCAGCATTTT.